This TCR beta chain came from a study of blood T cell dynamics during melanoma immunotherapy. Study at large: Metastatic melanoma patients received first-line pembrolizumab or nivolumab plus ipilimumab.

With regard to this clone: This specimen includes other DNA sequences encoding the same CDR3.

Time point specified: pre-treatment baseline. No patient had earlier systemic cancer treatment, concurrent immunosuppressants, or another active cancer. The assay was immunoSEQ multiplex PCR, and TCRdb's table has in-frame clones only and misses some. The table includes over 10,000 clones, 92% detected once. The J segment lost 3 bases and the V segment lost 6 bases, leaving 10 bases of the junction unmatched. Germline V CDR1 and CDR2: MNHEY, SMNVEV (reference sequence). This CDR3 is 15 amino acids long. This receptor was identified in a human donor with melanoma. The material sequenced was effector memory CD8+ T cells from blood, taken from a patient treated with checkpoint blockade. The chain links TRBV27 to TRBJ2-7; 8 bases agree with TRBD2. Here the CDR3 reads CASRPPAGEGYEQYF. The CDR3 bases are TGTGCCAGCAGGCCACCAGCGGGAGAAGGCTACGAGCAGTACTTC.